Sequencing of this T cell receptor (beta chain) was carried out in a study of shared clonotypes between healthy human individuals (TCRdb year 2020). Background for the entire study: The cohort comprised a couple of women and three men aged 18 to 49 years. For each donor, CD4 naive and CD4 memory were each given three plates, CD8 naive was given two plates, and CD8 memory was given one plate. The study deeply sequenced blood TCR repertoires of five healthy adults to estimate repertoire size and the extent of clonotype sharing between individuals. To increase sequencing depth and limit assay-specific biases, different laboratories used diverse techniques to prepare libraries and sequence TCR repertoires. Per donor, leukapheresis produced somewhere between about 0.94 and 9.5 billion PBMCs. The full study reports these points: Sampling was restricted to blood, and TCR repertoires in tissues likely differ from the TCR repertoires found in blood. The genetic and exposure-history diversity represented was limited by the small number of donors. Even with the large sequencing depth, rarefaction of the sorted-subset datasets indicated that sequencing was incomplete. Based on pairwise subsampling, the degree of clonotype sharing among donors was expected to be affected by sequencing depth. About 5% of naive CD4, around 3.6% of naive CD8, around 2.3% of memory CD4, and 0.4% of memory CD8 clonotypes were shared across several donors. Larger estimated clonotype richness was generally found for naive subsets than for memory subsets. Compared with non-shared clonotypes, the clonotypes found in all four sorted-subset donors had higher generation probabilities.

The V and J ends are trimmed by 6 bases and 8 bases, leaving 19 bases between them. The germline V gene yields SNHLY for CDR1 and FYNNEI for CDR2. Counted from cysteine to phenylalanine, this CDR3 has 14 amino acids. Only the CDR3 portion is preserved as DNA: 42 bases, with reading frame beginning at the first base. About this clone: Its cognate antigen has yet to be identified. Per-base qualities were not stored, and no clone one base away is much larger.

The donors were healthy, HIV-negative adults with no recently reported acute infections or vaccinations. All donors were Caucasian adults living in Nashville, Tennessee, USA. CD4+ T cells were enriched by magnetic negative selection, after which naive cells were positively selected on CD45RA and the negative fraction was taken as the memory subset. Blood was obtained by leukapheresis, after which PBMCs were separated by Ficoll-Histopaque density gradient centrifugation and cryopreserved in liquid nitrogen vapor phase. Purity and quantity of every magnetically sorted T cell population were checked by analytical flow cytometry. From each sorted fraction, genomic DNA was isolated and quantified by UV absorbance on a Nanodrop 2000c. TCR CDR3 regions were amplified from genomic DNA by multiplex PCR using the deep immunoSEQ assay. Extracted genomic DNA from each cell subset was spread evenly across all wells of several immunoSEQ 96-well plates, with each plate serving as a replicate. Each replicate PCR for sorted subsets received approximately 220 ng genomic DNA, equal to about 30,000 T cell genomes. Purified libraries were measured with a Qubit 3.0 fluorometer, size-checked on a Bioanalyzer 2100, and measured again with the KAPA Library Quantification kit. Every immunoSEQ 96-well plate was sequenced on a dedicated single-read 150-cycle Illumina NextSeq 550 flow cell. As for the authors' bioinformatics: Because the immunoSEQ output included only junctional sequences and no quality scores, the filtering could not be the same as the filtering used for full-length reads. Sequences were annotated with PyIR, a Python wrapper for IgBLAST v1.9, and V/J genes and CDR3 were assigned using IMGT germline references. Reads were removed for weak V/J assignments (E-value above 1e-6), missing CDR3, stop codons, out-of-frame junctions, or ambiguous translated residues. V3J clonotypes were defined as sequences sharing the same inferred V gene, J gene, and CDR3 amino acid sequence. Percentage overlap between repertoires was computed as shared unique clonotypes divided by the size of the smaller repertoire. Three approaches were used to assess repertoire richness: RTK rarefaction, the Chao1 estimator, and Recon v2.1 estimates of unobserved clonotypes. Generation probabilities were computed with OLGA for all TCRbeta clonotypes obtained by the gDNA method from a handful of donors. TCRdb limited this immuneACCESS table to in-frame rearrangements with V and J called. A share of clones is missing; checked studies link under half to unresolved V genes, and the rest is unexplained. V, J and clone size were drawn from that table, and D and trimming were deduced from the DNA. The sample table holds approximately 2.1 million clones, of which 80% to 95% were seen once. Approximately 0.4% of the sample is taken by the ten largest.

The V gene is TRBV2 and the J gene is TRBJ1-2; the D gene identity is not certain. The clonotype comes from a man between 18 and 29 years old in good health. Some clones in this sample may be carry-over from other donors' samples. The sequenced sample consisted of naive CD4+ T cells from PBMCs. The cell subset or site label, as the study defines it: CD45RA+ positively selected. The nucleotide sequence is given as TGTGCCAGCAGGACTTCTGGACCTGCTGGGGGCTACACCTTC. This codes for CASRTSGPAGGYTF.